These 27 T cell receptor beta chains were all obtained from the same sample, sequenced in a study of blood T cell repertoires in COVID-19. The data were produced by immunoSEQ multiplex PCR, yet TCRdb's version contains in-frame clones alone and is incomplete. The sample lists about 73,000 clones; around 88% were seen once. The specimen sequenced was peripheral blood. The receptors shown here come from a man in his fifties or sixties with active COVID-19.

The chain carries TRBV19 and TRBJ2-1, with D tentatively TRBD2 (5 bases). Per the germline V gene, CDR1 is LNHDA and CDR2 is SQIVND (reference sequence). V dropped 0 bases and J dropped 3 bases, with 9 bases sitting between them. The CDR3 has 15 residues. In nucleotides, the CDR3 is TGTGCCAGTAGTATAGATCCCAGCGGCTACAATGAGCAGTTCTTC. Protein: CASSIDPSGYNEQFF. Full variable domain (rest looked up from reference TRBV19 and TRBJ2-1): DGGITQSPKYLFRKEGQNVTLSCEQNLNHDAMYWYRQDPGQGLRLIYYSQIVNDFQKGDIAEGYSVSREKKESFPLTVTSAQKNPTAFYLCASSIDPSGYNEQFFGPGTRLTVL.

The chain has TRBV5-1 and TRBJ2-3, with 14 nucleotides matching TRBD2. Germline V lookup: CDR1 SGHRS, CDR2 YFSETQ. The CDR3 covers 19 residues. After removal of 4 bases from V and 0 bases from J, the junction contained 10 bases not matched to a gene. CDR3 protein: CASSAGETSGRDSTDTQYF. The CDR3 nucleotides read TGCGCCAGCAGCGCCGGCGAGACTAGCGGGAGGGATAGCACAGATACGCAGTATTTT.

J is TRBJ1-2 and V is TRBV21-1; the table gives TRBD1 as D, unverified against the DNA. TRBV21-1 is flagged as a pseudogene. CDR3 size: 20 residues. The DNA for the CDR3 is TGTGCCAGCAGCATTTGGACAGGGTCCTACCCTCCTTGTTCTAACTATGGCTACACCTTC. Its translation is CASSIWTGSYPPCSNYGYTF.

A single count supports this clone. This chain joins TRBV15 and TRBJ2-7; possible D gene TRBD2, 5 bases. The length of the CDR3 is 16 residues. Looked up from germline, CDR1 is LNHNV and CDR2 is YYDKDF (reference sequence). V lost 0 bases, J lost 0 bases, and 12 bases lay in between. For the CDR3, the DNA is TGTGCCACCAGCAGAGATCACGGCGGGTTCTCCTACGAGCAGTACTTC. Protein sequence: CATSRDHGGFSYEQYF.

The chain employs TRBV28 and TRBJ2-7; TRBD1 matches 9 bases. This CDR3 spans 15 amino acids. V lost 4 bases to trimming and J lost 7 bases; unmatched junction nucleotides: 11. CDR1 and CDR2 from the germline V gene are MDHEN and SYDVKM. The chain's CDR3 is CASSSLGGQGSEQYF. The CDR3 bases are TGTGCCAGCAGTTCCCTTGGGGGACAGGGTAGTGAGCAGTACTTC. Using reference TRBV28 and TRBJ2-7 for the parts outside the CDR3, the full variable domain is DVKVTQSSRYLVKRTGEKVFLECVQDMDHENMFWYRQDPGLGLRLIYFSYDVKMKEKGDIPEGYSVSREKKERFSLILESASTNQTSMYLCASSSLGGQGSEQYFGPGTRLTVT.

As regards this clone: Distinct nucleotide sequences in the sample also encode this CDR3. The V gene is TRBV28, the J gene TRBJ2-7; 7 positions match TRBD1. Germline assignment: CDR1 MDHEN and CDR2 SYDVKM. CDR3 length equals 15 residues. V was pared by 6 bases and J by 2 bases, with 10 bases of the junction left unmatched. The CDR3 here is CASSTTGTATYEQYF. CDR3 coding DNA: TGTGCCAGCAGCACCACCGGGACAGCCACCTACGAGCAGTACTTC.

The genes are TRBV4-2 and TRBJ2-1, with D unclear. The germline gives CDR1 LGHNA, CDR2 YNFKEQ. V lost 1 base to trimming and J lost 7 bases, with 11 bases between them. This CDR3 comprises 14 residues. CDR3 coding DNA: TGTGCCAGCAGCCAAGTTCTGACTGCGAATGAGCAGTTCTTC. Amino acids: CASSQVLTANEQFF.

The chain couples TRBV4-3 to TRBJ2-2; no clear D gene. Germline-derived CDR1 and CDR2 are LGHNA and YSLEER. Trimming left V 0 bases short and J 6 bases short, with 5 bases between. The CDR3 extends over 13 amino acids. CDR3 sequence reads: CASSQDVAGELFF. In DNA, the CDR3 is TGCGCCAGCAGCCAAGATGTAGCCGGGGAGCTGTTTTTT.

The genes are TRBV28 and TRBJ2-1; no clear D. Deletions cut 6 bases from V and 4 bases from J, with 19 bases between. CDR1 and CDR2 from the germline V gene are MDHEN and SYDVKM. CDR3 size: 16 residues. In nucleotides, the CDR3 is TGTGCCAGCAGAAAAGGAAGAAGGTCACAGTACAATGAGCAGTTCTTC. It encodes CASRKGRRSQYNEQFF.

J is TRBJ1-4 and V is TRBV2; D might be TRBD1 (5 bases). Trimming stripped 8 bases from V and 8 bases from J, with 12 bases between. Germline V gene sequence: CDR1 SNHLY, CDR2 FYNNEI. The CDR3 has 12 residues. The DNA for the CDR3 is TGTGCCAGCGGTTGGGGGGGGGAAAAACTGTTTTTT. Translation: CASGWGGEKLFF. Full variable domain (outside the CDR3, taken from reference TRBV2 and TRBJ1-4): EPEVTQTPSHQVTQMGQEVILRCVPISNHLYFYWYRQILGQKVEFLVSFYNNEISEKSEIFDDQFSVERPDGSNFTLKIRSTKLEDSAMYFCASGWGGEKLFFGSGTQLSVL.

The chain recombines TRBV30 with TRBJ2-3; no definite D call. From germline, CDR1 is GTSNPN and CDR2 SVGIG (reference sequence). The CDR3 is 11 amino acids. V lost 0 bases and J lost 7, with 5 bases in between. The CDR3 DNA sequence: TGTGCCTGGAGTGTCCGGTATACGCAGTATTTT. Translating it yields CAWSVRYTQYF.

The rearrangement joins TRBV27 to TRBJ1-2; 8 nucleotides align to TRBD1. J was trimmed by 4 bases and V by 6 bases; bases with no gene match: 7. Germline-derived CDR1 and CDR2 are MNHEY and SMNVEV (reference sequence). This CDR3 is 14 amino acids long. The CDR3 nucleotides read TGTGCCAGCAGCGACAGGGGCGTACTCTATGGCTACACCTTC. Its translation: CASSDRGVLYGYTF.

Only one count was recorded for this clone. CDR3 DNA sequence: TGTGCCAGCAGCCTCCTACTCAATGAGCAGTTCTTC. As protein: CASSLLLNEQFF. This chain joins TRBV9 and TRBJ2-1; no definite D call. Trimming took 4 bases from V and 6 from J, leaving 8 bases between them. Germline CDR1 SGDLS, CDR2 YYNGEE. This CDR3 is built from 12 residues.

In nucleotides, the CDR3 is TGTGCCAGCAGGAGCGGGGGATTTAGGGACGAGCAGTACTTC. This translates into CASRSGGFRDEQYF. The gene calls are TRBV27 and TRBJ2-7, with TRBD2 matching over 8 bases. V shed 6 bases, J shed 5 bases, and the junction held 9 bases outside the gene matches. The CDR3 is made up of 14 amino acids. Germline V gene sequence: CDR1 MNHEY, CDR2 SMNVEV (reference sequence).

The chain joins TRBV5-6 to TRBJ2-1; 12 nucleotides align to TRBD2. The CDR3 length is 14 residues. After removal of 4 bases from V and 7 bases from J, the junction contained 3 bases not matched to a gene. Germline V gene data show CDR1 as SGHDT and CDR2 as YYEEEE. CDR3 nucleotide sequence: TGTGCCAGCAGCGTAGGACTAGCGGGAAATGAGCAGTTCTTC. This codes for CASSVGLAGNEQFF.

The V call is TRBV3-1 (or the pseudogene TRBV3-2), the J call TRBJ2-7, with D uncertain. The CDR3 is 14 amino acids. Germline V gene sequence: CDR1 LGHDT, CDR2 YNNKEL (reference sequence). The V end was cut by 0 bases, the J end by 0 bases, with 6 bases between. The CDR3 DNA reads TGTGCCAGCAGCCAAGAATACAGCTCCTACGAGCAGTACTTC. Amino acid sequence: CASSQEYSSYEQYF.

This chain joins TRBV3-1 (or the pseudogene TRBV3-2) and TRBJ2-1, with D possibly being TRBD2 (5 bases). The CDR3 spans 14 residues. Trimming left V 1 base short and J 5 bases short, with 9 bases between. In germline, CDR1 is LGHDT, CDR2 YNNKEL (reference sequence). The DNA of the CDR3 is TGTGCCAGCAGCCAAGGGGGAGATGACAATGAGCAGTTCTTC. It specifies CASSQGGDDNEQFF.

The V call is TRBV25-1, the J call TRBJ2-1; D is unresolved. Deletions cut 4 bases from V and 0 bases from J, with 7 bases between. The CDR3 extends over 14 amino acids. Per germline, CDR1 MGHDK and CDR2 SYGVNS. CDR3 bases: TGTGCCAGCAGTGCTCTGAGCTCCTACAATGAGCAGTTCTTC. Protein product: CASSALSSYNEQFF.

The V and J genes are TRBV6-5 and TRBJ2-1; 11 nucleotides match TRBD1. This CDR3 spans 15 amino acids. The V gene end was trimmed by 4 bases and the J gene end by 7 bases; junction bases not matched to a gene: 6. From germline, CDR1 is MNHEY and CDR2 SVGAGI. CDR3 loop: CASSFRTGGRNEQFF. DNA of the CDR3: TGTGCCAGCAGTTTTCGGACAGGGGGCAGGAATGAGCAGTTCTTC.

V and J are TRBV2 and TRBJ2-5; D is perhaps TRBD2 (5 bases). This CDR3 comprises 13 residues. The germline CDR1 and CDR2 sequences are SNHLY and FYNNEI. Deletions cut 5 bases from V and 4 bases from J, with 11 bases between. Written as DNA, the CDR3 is TGTGCCAGCAGTCTGGAGGCGAGAGAGACCCAGTACTTC. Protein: CASSLEARETQYF.

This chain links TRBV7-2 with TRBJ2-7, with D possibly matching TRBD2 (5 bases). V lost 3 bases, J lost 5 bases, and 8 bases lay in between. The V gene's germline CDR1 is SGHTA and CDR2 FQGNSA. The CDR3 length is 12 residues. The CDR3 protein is CASSLLRDEQYF. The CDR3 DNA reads TGTGCCAGCAGCTTGTTGAGGGACGAGCAGTACTTC.

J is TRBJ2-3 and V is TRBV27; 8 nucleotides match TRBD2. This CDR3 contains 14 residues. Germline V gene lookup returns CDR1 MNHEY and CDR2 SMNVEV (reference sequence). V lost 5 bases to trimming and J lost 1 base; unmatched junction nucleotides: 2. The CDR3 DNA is TGTGCCAGCAGTATCGGGGGGGGCACAGATACGCAGTATTTT. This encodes CASSIGGGTDTQYF.

This CDR3 reads CASSSRGLAEEQFF. CDR3 sequence (DNA): TGCGCCAGCAGCTCCCGGGGACTAGCGGAAGAACAGTTCTTC. The J gene is TRBJ2-1, the V gene TRBV5-1; 11 bases are shared with TRBD2. From germline, CDR1 is SGHRS and CDR2 YFSETQ. The CDR3 contains 14 residues. V gave up 3 bases and J gave up 13 bases; unmatched junction bases: 9. Full variable domain (outside the CDR3, taken from reference TRBV5-1 and TRBJ2-1): KAGVTQTPRYLIKTRGQQVTLSCSPISGHRSVSWYQQTPGQGLQFLFEYFSETQRNKGNFPGRFSGRQFSNSRSEMNVSTLELGDSALYLCASSSRGLAEEQFFGPGTRLTVL.

CDR3 nucleotide sequence: TGTGCCAGCAGACGACAGGGAGCTTTGAACACTGAAGCTTTCTTT. Protein sequence: CASRRQGALNTEAFF. The V call is TRBV5-8, the J call TRBJ1-1, with 7 bases fitting TRBD1. Germline lookup yields CDR1 SGHTS and CDR2 YDEGEE. This CDR3 comprises 15 residues. The J segment lost 0 bases and the V segment lost 5 bases, leaving 7 bases of the junction unmatched.

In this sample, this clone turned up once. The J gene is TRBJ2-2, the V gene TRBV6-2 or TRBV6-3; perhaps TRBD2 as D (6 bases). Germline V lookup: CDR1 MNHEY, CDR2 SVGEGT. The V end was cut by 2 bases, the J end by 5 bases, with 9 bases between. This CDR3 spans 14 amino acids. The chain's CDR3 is CASSYAGSTGELFF. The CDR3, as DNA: TGTGCCAGCAGTTACGCGGGGAGTACCGGGGAGCTGTTTTTT.

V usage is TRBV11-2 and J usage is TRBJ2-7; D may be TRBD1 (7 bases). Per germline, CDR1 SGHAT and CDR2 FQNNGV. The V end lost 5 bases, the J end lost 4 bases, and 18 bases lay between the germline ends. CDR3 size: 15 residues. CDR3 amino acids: CASSPPGGGGYEQYF. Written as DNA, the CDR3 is TGTGCCAGCAGCCCCCCAGGGGGAGGAGGTTACGAGCAGTACTTC. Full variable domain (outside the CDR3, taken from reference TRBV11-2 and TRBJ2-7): EAGVAQSPRYKIIEKRQSVAFWCNPISGHATLYWYQQILGQGPKLLIQFQNNGVVDDSQLPKDRFSAERLKGVDSTLKIQPAKLEDSAVYLCASSPPGGGGYEQYFGPGTRLTVT.

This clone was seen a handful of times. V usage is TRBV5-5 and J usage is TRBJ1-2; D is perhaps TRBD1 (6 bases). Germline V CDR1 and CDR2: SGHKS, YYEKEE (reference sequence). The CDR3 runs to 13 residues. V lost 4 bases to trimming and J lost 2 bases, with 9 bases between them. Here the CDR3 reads CASSVDRNYGYTF. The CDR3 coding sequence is TGTGCCAGCAGCGTCGACAGGAACTATGGCTACACCTTC.